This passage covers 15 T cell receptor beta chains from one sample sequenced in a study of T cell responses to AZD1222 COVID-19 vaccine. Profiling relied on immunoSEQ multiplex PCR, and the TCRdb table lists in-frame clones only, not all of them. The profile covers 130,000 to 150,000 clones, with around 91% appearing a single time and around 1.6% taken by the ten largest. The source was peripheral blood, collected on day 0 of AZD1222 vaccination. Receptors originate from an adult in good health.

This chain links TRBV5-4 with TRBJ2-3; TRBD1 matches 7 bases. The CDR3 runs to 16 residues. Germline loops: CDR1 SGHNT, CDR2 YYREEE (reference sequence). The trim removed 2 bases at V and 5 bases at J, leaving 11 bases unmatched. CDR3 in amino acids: CASSFRRQGSLDTQYF. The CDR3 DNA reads TGTGCCAGCAGCTTCCGACGACAGGGCAGTCTAGATACGCAGTATTTT.

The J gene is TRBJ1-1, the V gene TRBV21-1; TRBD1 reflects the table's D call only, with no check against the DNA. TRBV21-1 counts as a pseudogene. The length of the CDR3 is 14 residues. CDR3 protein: CASSKVGENTEAFF. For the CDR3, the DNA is TGTGCCAGCAGCAAAGTGGGCGAGAACACTGAAGCTTTCTTT.

CDR3 coding DNA: TGTGCCAGCAGTCTTCCTCTAGGAGCAGATACGCAGTATTTT. Translating gives CASSLPLGADTQYF. The chain employs TRBV6-4 and TRBJ2-3; D ambiguous. This CDR3 is built from 14 residues. V lost 5 bases, J lost 4 bases, and 13 bases lay in between. CDR1 is MRHNA, CDR2 SNTAGT, per germline.

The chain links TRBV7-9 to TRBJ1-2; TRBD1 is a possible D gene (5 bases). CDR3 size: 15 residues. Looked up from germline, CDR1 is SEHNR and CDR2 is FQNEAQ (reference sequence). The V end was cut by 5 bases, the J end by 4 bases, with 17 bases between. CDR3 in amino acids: CASSTGRGNGYGYTF. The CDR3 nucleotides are TGTGCCAGCAGCACCGGGAGGGGCAACGGCTATGGCTACACCTTC. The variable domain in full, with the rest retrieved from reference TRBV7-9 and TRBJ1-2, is DTGVSQNPRHKITKRGQNVTFRCDPISEHNRLYWYRQTLGQGPEFLTYFQNEAQLEKSRLLSDRFSAERPKGSFSTLEIQRTEQGDSAMYLCASSTGRGNGYGYTFGSGTRLTVV.

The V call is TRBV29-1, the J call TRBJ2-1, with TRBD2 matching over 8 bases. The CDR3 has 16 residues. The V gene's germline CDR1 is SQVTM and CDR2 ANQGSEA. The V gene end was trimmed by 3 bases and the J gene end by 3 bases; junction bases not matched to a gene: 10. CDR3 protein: CSVDRSLAGYYNEQFF. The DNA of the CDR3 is TGCAGCGTTGATCGTAGTTTAGCGGGGTACTACAATGAGCAGTTCTTC.

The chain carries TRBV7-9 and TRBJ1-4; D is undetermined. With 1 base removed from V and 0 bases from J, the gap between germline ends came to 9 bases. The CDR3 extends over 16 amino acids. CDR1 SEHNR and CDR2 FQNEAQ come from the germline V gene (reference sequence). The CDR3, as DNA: TGTGCCAGCAGCTTAGTATCGCTTTCAACTAATGAAAAACTGTTTTTT. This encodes CASSLVSLSTNEKLFF.

The CDR3 sequence: CASSQQQRETQYF. The CDR3 DNA follows: TGTGCCAGTAGTCAGCAACAGAGGGAGACCCAGTACTTC. This chain links TRBV19 with TRBJ2-5; D is unresolved. Trimming pared 5 bases from V and 5 bases from J, leaving 12 bases between. This CDR3 is built from 13 residues. CDR1 is LNHDA, CDR2 SQIVND, per germline (reference sequence). The whole variable domain, filled in from reference TRBV19 and TRBJ2-5, reads DGGITQSPKYLFRKEGQNVTLSCEQNLNHDAMYWYRQDPGQGLRLIYYSQIVNDFQKGDIAEGYSVSREKKESFPLTVTSAQKNPTAFYLCASSQQQRETQYFGPGTRLLVL.

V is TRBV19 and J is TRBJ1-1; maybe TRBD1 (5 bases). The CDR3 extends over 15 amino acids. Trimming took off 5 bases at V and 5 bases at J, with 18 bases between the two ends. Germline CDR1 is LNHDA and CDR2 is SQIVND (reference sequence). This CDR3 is CASSERISGGTEAFF. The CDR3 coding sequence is TGTGCCAGTAGTGAGCGGATATCCGGGGGGACTGAAGCTTTCTTT.

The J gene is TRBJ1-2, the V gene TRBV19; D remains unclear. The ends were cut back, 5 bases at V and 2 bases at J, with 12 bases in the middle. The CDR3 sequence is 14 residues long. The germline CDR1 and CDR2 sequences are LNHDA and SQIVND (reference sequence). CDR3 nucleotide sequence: TGTGCCAGTAGTGCTTTGCCGGGGAACTATGGCTACACCTTC. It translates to CASSALPGNYGYTF.

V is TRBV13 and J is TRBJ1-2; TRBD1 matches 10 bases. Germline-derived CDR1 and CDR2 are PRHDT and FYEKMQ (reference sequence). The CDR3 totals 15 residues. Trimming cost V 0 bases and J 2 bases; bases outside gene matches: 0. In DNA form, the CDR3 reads TGTGCCAGCAGCTTAGGGGGACAGGGGAACTATGGCTACACCTTC. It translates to CASSLGGQGNYGYTF.

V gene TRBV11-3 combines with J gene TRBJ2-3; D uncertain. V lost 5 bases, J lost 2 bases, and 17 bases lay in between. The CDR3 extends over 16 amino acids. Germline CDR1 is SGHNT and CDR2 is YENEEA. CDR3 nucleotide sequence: TGTGCCAGCAGCCCCCCTTCGGATGGTCCCACAGATACGCAGTATTTT. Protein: CASSPPSDGPTDTQYF.

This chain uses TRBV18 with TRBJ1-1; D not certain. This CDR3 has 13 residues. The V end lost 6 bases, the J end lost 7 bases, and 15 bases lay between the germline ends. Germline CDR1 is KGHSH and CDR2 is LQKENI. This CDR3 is CASSHGERGEAFF. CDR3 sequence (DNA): TGTGCCAGCTCGCATGGGGAACGGGGTGAAGCTTTCTTT.

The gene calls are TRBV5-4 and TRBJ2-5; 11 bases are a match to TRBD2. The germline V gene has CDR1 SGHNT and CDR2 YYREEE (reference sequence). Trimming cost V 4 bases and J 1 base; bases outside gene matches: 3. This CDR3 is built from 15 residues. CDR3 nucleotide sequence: TGTGCCAGCAGCATCGGGACTAGCGGCCAAGAGACCCAGTACTTC. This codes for CASSIGTSGQETQYF.

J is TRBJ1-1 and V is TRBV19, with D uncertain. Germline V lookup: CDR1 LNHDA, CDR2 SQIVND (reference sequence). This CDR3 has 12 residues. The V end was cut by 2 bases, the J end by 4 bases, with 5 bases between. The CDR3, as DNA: TGTGCCAGTAGTATATGGAGCACTGAAGCTTTCTTT. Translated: CASSIWSTEAFF.

The CDR3 here is CASSDGTAEAFF. Here the CDR3 DNA reads TGTGCCAGCAGCGACGGGACAGCTGAAGCTTTCTTT. The V gene is TRBV13, the J gene TRBJ1-1, with 7 bases aligning to TRBD1. The CDR3 is 12 amino acids. Germline CDR1 PRHDT, CDR2 FYEKMQ (reference sequence). Trimming took 5 bases from V and 6 from J; bases not matched to a gene: 3.